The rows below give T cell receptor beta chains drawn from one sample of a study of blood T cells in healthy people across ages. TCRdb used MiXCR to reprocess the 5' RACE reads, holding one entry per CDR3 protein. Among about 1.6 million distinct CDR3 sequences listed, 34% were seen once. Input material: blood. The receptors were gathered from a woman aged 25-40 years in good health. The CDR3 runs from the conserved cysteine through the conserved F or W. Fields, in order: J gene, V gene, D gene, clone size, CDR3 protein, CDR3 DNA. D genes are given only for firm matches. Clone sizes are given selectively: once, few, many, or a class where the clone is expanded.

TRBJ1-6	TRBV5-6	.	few	CASSTGTWDSPLHF	TGTGCCAGCAGCACCGGGACGTGGGATTCACCCCTCCACTTT
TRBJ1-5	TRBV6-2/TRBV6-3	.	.	CASGRQPQHF	TGTGCCAGCGGGCGTCAGCCCCAGCATTTT
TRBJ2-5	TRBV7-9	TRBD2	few	CASSLASGGAFGETQYF	TGTGCCAGCAGCTTAGCCAGCGGGGGGGCTTTTGGAGAGACCCAGTACTTC
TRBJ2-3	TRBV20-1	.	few	CSARVGGPRRADTQYF	TGCAGTGCTAGAGTCGGGGGTCCCAGAAGAGCGGATACGCAGTATTTT
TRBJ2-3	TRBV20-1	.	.	CSANRAKVSTDTQYF	TGCAGTGCTAATCGGGCGAAGGTTAGCACAGATACGCAGTATTTT
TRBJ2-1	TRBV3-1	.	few	CASSRTTYNEQFF	TGTGCCAGCAGTCGGACTACCTACAATGAGCAGTTCTTC
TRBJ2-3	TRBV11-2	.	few	CASSFWGGTDTQYF	TGTGCCAGCAGCTTTTGGGGGGGCACAGATACGCAGTATTTT
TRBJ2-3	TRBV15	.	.	CATSRQDRPGDTQYF	TGTGCCACCAGCAGACAAGACAGGCCCGGGGATACGCAGTATTTT
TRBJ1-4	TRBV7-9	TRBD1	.	CASSDLPGTGNEKLFF	TGTGCCAGCAGCGATCTCCCAGGGACAGGGAATGAAAAACTGTTTTTT
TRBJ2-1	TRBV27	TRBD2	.	CASSLVGGVYNEQFF	TGTGCCAGCAGTTTGGTGGGGGGGGTCTACAATGAGCAGTTCTTC
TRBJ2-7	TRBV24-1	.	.	CATSDLGYEQYF	TGTGCCACCAGTGATTTGGGCTACGAGCAGTACTTC
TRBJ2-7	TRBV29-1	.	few	CSVEVRDGRYEQYF	TGCAGCGTTGAAGTCCGGGACGGCCGCTACGAGCAGTACTTC
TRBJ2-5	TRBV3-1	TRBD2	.	CAGSQGAGVGETQYF	TGTGCCGGCAGCCAAGGAGCGGGAGTGGGGGAGACCCAGTACTTC
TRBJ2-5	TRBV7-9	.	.	CASSLGWTNQETQYF	TGTGCCAGCAGCTTAGGTTGGACAAACCAAGAGACCCAGTACTTC